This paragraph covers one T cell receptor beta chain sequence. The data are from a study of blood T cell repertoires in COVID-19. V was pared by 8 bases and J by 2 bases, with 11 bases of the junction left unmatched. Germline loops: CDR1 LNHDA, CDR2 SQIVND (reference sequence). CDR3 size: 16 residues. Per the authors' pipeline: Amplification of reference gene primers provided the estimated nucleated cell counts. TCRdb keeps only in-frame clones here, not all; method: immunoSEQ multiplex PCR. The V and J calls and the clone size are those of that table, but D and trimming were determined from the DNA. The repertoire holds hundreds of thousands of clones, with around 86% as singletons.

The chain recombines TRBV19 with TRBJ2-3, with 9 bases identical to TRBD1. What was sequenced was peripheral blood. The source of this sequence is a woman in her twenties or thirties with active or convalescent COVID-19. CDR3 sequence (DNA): TGTGCCAGTGCCGGGACAGGGACGCGCTTCACAGATACGCAGTATTTT. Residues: CASAGTGTRFTDTQYF. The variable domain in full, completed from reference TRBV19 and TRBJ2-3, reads DGGITQSPKYLFRKEGQNVTLSCEQNLNHDAMYWYRQDPGQGLRLIYYSQIVNDFQKGDIAEGYSVSREKKESFPLTVTSAQKNPTAFYLCASAGTGTRFTDTQYFGPGTRLTVL.